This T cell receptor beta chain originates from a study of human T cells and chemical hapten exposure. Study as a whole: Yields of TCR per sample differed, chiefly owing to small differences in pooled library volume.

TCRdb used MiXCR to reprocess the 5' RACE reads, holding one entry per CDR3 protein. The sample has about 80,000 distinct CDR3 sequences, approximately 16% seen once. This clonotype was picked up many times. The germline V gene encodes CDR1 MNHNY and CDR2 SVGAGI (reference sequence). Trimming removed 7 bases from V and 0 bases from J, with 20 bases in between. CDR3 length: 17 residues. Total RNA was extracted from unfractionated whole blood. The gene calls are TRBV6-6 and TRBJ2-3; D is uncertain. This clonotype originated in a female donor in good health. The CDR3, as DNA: TGTGCCAGCACCTTCCCTCCAGGTGGAGATAGCACAGATACGCAGTATTTT. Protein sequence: CASTFPPGGDSTDTQYF.